The T cell receptor beta chain described here comes from a study of T cell repertoires in cytomegalovirus infection. Study-level results: Dominant in the ex vivo response were TCR beta clonotypes restricted by HLA-C and specific for CMV.

Only a few counts were recorded for this clonotype. What it recognizes is unknown. The CDR3 is 17 amino acids. CDR1 is SGDLS and CDR2 is YYNGEE in the germline V gene. V dropped 0 bases and J dropped 0 bases, with 10 bases sitting between them. TCRdb passed the reads through MiXCR, listing each CDR3 protein once. The profile covers fewer than 350,000 distinct CDR3 sequences, with over 7.5% appearing a single time and approximately 4.5% taken by the ten largest. The receptor was derived from a human donor in good health (CMV status not recorded). Some clones in this sample may be carry-over from other donors' samples. The chain is built from TRBV9 and TRBJ2-6; no clear D. Sequenced: PBMCs. Written as DNA, the CDR3 is TGTGCCAGCAGCGTAGCTACCTCGCGCTCTGGGGCCAACGTCCTGACTTTC. Translating gives CASSVATSRSGANVLTF.